The 21 T cell receptor beta chains below all came from one sample that was sequenced in a study of T cell responses to AZD1222 COVID-19 vaccine (dated by TCRdb to the early 2020s). The time point label here, explained by the study, means: about 28 days (+/-7) after the second vaccine dose. Library generation was performed with the immunoSEQ multiplex PCR assay. Held by TCRdb, this immuneACCESS table contains in-frame sequences only and omits some clones. Under half of the omission traces to an unresolved V gene where checked; the cause of the rest is unknown. The sample data list under 150,000 clones, and approximately 91% of these were observed just once. 1.5% to 2.5% of the sample goes to the ten largest clones. The source was peripheral blood, collected 28 days after the second AZD1222 dose. The receptors were sampled from an adult who received the AZD1222 COVID-19 vaccine.

The V call is TRBV10-3, the J call TRBJ2-2; tentatively, D is TRBD1 (7 bases). CDR3 length equals 16 residues. Germline V gene data show CDR1 as ENHRY and CDR2 as SYGVKD. With 0 bases removed from V and 7 bases from J, the gap between germline ends came to 15 bases. In DNA form, the CDR3 reads TGTGCCATCAGTGAGTCTCAGGAGGGGGCAGGCGGGGAGCTGTTTTTT. This gives the protein CAISESQEGAGGELFF.

This rearrangement joins TRBV7-9 to TRBJ1-5, with D unresolved. The CDR3 has 14 residues. Looked up from germline, CDR1 is SEHNR and CDR2 is FQNEAQ (reference sequence). Trimming took 5 bases from V and 5 from J, leaving 13 bases between them. CDR3 sequence (DNA): TGTGCCAGCAGCCTGGGCCGTGGGGATCAGCCCCAGCATTTT. This codes for CASSLGRGDQPQHF.

V and J are TRBV7-9 and TRBJ1-2, with 10 bases identical to TRBD1. CDR3 size: 15 residues. Germline CDR1 is SEHNR and CDR2 is FQNEAQ (reference sequence). With V trimmed by 4 bases and J by 4 bases, 6 bases remained unmatched. The CDR3 spells CASSSTGGDSYGYTF. The CDR3 bases are TGTGCCAGCAGCTCGACAGGGGGCGACTCCTATGGCTACACCTTC.

This clone was seen only once. This rearrangement joins TRBV6-5 to TRBJ1-5; D possibly corresponds to TRBD1 (6 bases). Germline V gene data show CDR1 as MNHEY and CDR2 as SVGAGI. The CDR3 contains 14 residues. V lost 8 bases, J lost 2 bases, and 13 bases lay in between. The CDR3 loop reads CASGQTAGNQPQHF. The CDR3, as DNA: TGTGCCAGCGGACAGACAGCTGGCAATCAGCCCCAGCATTTT.

The J gene is TRBJ1-1, the V gene TRBV3-1 (or the pseudogene TRBV3-2); D gene ambiguous. The CDR3 totals 13 residues. V was pared by 2 bases and J by 5 bases, with 9 bases between. Per the germline V gene, CDR1 is LGHDT and CDR2 is YNNKEL (reference sequence). The CDR3 nucleotides read TGTGCCAGCAGCCAAAGTGGAGAGACTGAAGCTTTCTTT. Translating gives CASSQSGETEAFF.

This clone showed up just once. The chain recombines TRBV7-2 with TRBJ2-5, with D possibly being TRBD2 (6 bases). CDR1 and CDR2 (germline): SGHTA, FQGNSA. The ends were cut back, 5 bases at V and 1 base at J, with 11 bases in the middle. The CDR3 is 14 residues long. The CDR3 nucleotides are TGTGCCAGCAGCCAAACTAGCTTCCAAGAGACCCAGTACTTC. The encoded protein is CASSQTSFQETQYF.

The rearrangement links TRBV19 to TRBJ2-2; D uncertain. The CDR3 extends over 14 amino acids. The germline V gene encodes CDR1 LNHDA and CDR2 SQIVND (reference sequence). V was trimmed by 3 bases and J by 1 base, leaving 6 bases between them. The CDR3 protein is CASSIQVNTGELFF. The CDR3 region has the DNA TGTGCCAGTAGTATCCAGGTGAACACCGGGGAGCTGTTTTTT.

The chain joins TRBV2 to TRBJ1-5, with no clear D. Germline CDR1 is SNHLY and CDR2 is FYNNEI. The V gene lost 3 bases and the J gene lost 11 bases, with 17 bases spanning the gap. This CDR3 is 14 amino acids long. CDR3 sequence (DNA): TGTGCCAGCAGTGACGTCAGCCCTCTAGGGACCCAGCATTTT. Translating gives CASSDVSPLGTQHF.

The chain is built from TRBV5-5 and TRBJ1-2; 9 positions agree with TRBD1. V gave up 2 bases and J gave up 7 bases; unmatched junction bases: 12. The CDR3 has 16 residues. Per the germline V gene, CDR1 is SGHKS and CDR2 is YYEKEE (reference sequence). Written as DNA, the CDR3 is TGTGCCAGCAGCTTACGGCAGGGACAGGGCCCTTCTGGCTACACCTTC. Encoded protein: CASSLRQGQGPSGYTF.

The CDR3 coding sequence is TGCGCCAGCCACGGGCAGGGCGGATCCTATAATTCACCCCTCCACTTT. This sequence encodes CASHGQGGSYNSPLHF. V is TRBV5-1 and J is TRBJ1-6, with D perhaps TRBD1 (5 bases). Germline CDR1 is SGHRS and CDR2 is YFSETQ. V lost 7 bases and J 1 base, leaving 15 bases between the germline ends. The CDR3 is 16 amino acids. Drawing the rest from reference TRBV5-1 and TRBJ1-6, the complete variable domain is KAGVTQTPRYLIKTRGQQVTLSCSPISGHRSVSWYQQTPGQGLQFLFEYFSETQRNKGNFPGRFSGRQFSNSRSEMNVSTLELGDSALYLCASHGQGGSYNSPLHFGNGTRLTVT.

The chain has TRBV12-2 and TRBJ2-2. TRBV12-2 is assigned pseudogene status. The CDR3 is 18 amino acids. In nucleotides, the CDR3 is TGTGCAAGTCGCTTAGCGGTCTGGGGACGGAAGAACACCGGGGAGCTGTTTTTT. The encoded protein is CASRLAVWGRKNTGELFF.

The chain employs TRBV7-9 and TRBJ1-3; D not certain. There are 16 residues in the CDR3. In germline, CDR1 is SEHNR, CDR2 FQNEAQ (reference sequence). Trimming took 0 bases from V and 0 from J, leaving 9 bases between them. The CDR3 loop is CASSLAIQLSGNTIYF. The CDR3 nucleotides are TGTGCCAGCAGCTTAGCGATTCAGCTCTCTGGAAACACCATATATTTT. The variable domain in full, completed from reference TRBV7-9 and TRBJ1-3, reads DTGVSQNPRHKITKRGQNVTFRCDPISEHNRLYWYRQTLGQGPEFLTYFQNEAQLEKSRLLSDRFSAERPKGSFSTLEIQRTEQGDSAMYLCASSLAIQLSGNTIYFGEGSWLTVV.

The chain couples TRBV3-1 (or the pseudogene TRBV3-2) to TRBJ1-2; D perhaps matches TRBD1 (5 bases). Germline CDR1 and CDR2: LGHDT and YNNKEL (reference sequence). CDR3 length equals 13 residues. The CDR3 DNA reads as TGTGCTACCCGTCTTCAGGGAAACTATGGCTACACCTTC. Translating gives CATRLQGNYGYTF.

The table lists this clone with many counts. V gene TRBV11-2 combines with J gene TRBJ2-7, with D perhaps TRBD1 (7 bases). The V end was cut by 4 bases, the J end by 3 bases, with 16 bases between. Germline CDR1 is SGHAT and CDR2 is FQNNGV. This CDR3 spans 15 amino acids. CDR3 nucleotides: TGTGCCAGCAGCTGGCGGGGACAGCCGCACTACGAGCAGTACTTC. Its protein product is CASSWRGQPHYEQYF.

There are a few counts of this clone. Germline is not matched at one junction end, which may reflect a read error. The sample contains more than one DNA sequence encoding this CDR3. This chain uses TRBV14 with TRBJ2-1, with D possibly matching TRBD1 (5 bases). Germline-derived CDR1 and CDR2 are SGHDN and FVKESK. The CDR3 has 16 residues. The CDR3 is CASSQDETDSYNEQFF. In DNA form, the CDR3 reads TGTGCCAGCAGTCAAGACGAGACAGACTCCTACAATGAGCAGTTCTTC.

This clone showed up just a few times. V usage is TRBV7-2 and J usage is TRBJ1-2; maybe TRBD1 (6 bases). The CDR3 covers 14 residues. Trimming took off 5 bases at V and 5 bases at J, with 15 bases between the two ends. CDR1 SGHTA and CDR2 FQGNSA come from the germline V gene. CDR3 region: CASSDGQPTYGYTF. The DNA of the CDR3 is TGTGCCAGCAGCGATGGACAGCCTACTTATGGCTACACCTTC.

This clone occurred a few times. V is TRBV7-9 and J is TRBJ1-1, with D hard to call. The germline gives CDR1 SEHNR, CDR2 FQNEAQ (reference sequence). Trimming took 6 bases from V and 5 from J, leaving 13 bases between them. The CDR3 totals 13 residues. The CDR3 region has the DNA TGTGCCAGCAGTCCTACCGAAGGAACTGAAGCTTTCTTT. Translating gives CASSPTEGTEAFF. The variable domain in full, completed from reference TRBV7-9 and TRBJ1-1, reads DTGVSQNPRHKITKRGQNVTFRCDPISEHNRLYWYRQTLGQGPEFLTYFQNEAQLEKSRLLSDRFSAERPKGSFSTLEIQRTEQGDSAMYLCASSPTEGTEAFFGQGTRLTVV.

The V and J genes are TRBV6-5 and TRBJ1-5, with TRBD1 identical over 7 bases. This CDR3 spans 15 amino acids. The junction had 10 bases not matched to a gene; V was cut back by 0 bases and J by 11 bases. Germline V gives CDR1 MNHEY, CDR2 SVGAGI. The CDR3 DNA is TGTGCCAGCAGTTACTCGATACAGGGGTTAACGGCCCAGCATTTT. It yields the protein CASSYSIQGLTAQHF.

As for this clone: A much more abundant neighbour one base away suggests this may be a read error. Other DNA sequences from this sample encode an identical CDR3 as well. The chain joins TRBV5-1 to TRBJ1-1; 11 bases are shared with TRBD1. Germline V lookup: CDR1 SGHRS, CDR2 YFSETQ. CDR3 length: 14 residues. The V gene end was trimmed by 3 bases and the J gene end by 5 bases; junction bases not matched to a gene: 3. The CDR3 region has the DNA TGCGCCAGCAGCTCCGGGACAGGGGGAACTGAAGCTTTCTTT. Translation: CASSSGTGGTEAFF.

The rearrangement links TRBV12-3 or TRBV12-4 to TRBJ2-5; no reliable D call. With 5 bases removed from V and 3 bases from J, the gap between germline ends came to 1 base. The CDR3 length is 10 residues. The CDR3: CASSKETQYF. Written as DNA, the CDR3 is TGTGCCAGCAGTAAAGAGACCCAGTACTTC.

This clone appeared a single time. The chain uses TRBV3-1 (or the pseudogene TRBV3-2) and TRBJ2-1; the D gene is possibly TRBD2 (6 bases). The CDR3 loop spans 13 amino acids. Trimming pared 5 bases from V and 8 bases from J, leaving 13 bases between. Germline CDR1 and CDR2: LGHDT and YNNKEL (reference sequence). CDR3 residues: CASSYRRAYEQFF. DNA for the CDR3: TGTGCCAGCAGCTATCGGAGGGCCTATGAGCAGTTCTTC.